This section outlines one T cell receptor beta chain sequence together with its context. The table came from immunoSEQ multiplex PCR; TCRdb's copy has only in-frame clones and leaves some out. The data hold tens of thousands of clones, with over 85% observed a single time. This entry belongs to a study of tissue T cells after allogeneic stem cell transplantation. Overall study context: Adult allogeneic hematopoietic cell transplant recipients with steroid-refractory graft-versus-host disease were prospectively enrolled for research autopsy. Of the grafts for graft-versus-host disease patients, four were unmodified and three CD34-selected.

The CDR3 contains 13 residues. The germline gives CDR1 SGHAT, CDR2 FQNNGV. The germline V and J ends were trimmed by 0 bases and 4 bases, with 6 bases remaining between them. The V call is TRBV11-2, the J call TRBJ1-2; D not resolved. This clonotype was obtained from a woman aged 35 to 69 who later had graft-versus-host disease after an allogeneic stem cell transplant. The sequenced sample was blood, obtained before transplantation. CDR3 sequence: CASSLDGFYGYTF. The CDR3 nucleotides are TGTGCCAGCAGCTTAGACGGGTTCTATGGCTACACCTTC.